A selection of T cell receptor beta chains follows, all from one sample in a study of T-cell reconstitution after alpha-beta-depleted transplantation in children. TCRdb re-called the PCR reads with MiXCR, one entry per CDR3 protein. The profile shows about 580,000 distinct CDR3 sequences, around 23% of them singletons. The sample here was PBMCs, mostly from graft donor cells, taken 360 days after TCRalphabeta/CD19-depleted stem cell transplant. These receptors all come from a boy less than two years old who had a stem cell transplant for acute myeloid leukemia, so the T cells may come from the graft donor. CDR3s include the opening cysteine and the closing phenylalanine or tryptophan. A D gene is named only where the DNA matches it firmly. The size field is filled for only some rows; it gives once, few, many or a size class.

many,TRBD1,TRBV7-8,TRBJ2-1,TGTGCCAGCAGCTTAGATTCCGGGACAGGGGGCCATGAGCAGTTCTTC,CASSLDSGTGGHEQFF
NA,TRBD1,TRBV15,TRBJ1-5,TGTGCCACCAGCAGAGTCCGGGACAGGGGGAACAATCAGCCCCAGCATTTT,CATSRVRDRGNNQPQHF
few,NA,TRBV20-1,TRBJ2-1,TGCAGTGCCGTGGGGGGCGGCAATGAGCAGTTCTTC,CSAVGGGNEQFF
NA,NA,TRBV7-8,TRBJ1-2,TGTGCCAGCAGCCTGATCACTATCGATCATCGGGCTAGCGGCTACACCTTT,CASSLITIDHRASGYTF
many,TRBD1,TRBV27,TRBJ1-6,TGTGCCAGCAGGAGGGGGGACAGTTATTCACCCCTCCACTTT,CASRRGDSYSPLHF
few,NA,TRBV29-1,TRBJ2-7,TGCAGCGTTTCTAGAGATTACGAGCAGTACTTC,CSVSRDYEQYF
NA,TRBD1,TRBV20-1,TRBJ1-5,TGCAGCGAACATACCGGGACAGGGGACCAGCCCCAGCATTTT,CSEHTGTGDQPQHF
NA,NA,TRBV10-2,TRBJ2-5,TGCGCCAGCAGTGAGGGATTGGCACAAGAGACCCAGTACTTC,CASSEGLAQETQYF
NA,NA,TRBV5-5,TRBJ1-2,TGTGCCAGCAGCCTGACACAGGGCTATGGCTACACCTTC,CASSLTQGYGYTF
NA,NA,TRBV11-3,TRBJ2-1,TGTGCCAGCAGCCCTCAACCGACAGCAGAGCAGTTCTTC,CASSPQPTAEQFF
many,TRBD1,TRBV20-1,TRBJ2-5,TGCAGTGCTAGCCCCGGACAGGGGACGGGGCAGTACTTC,CSASPGQGTGQYF
NA,NA,TRBV29-1,TRBJ2-5,TGCAGCGTCTGCGAGACCACAGAGACCCAGTACTTC,CSVCETTETQYF
few,TRBD1,TRBV5-1,TRBJ1-1,TGCGCGACCCGACAGGGTAGGGGCACTGAAGCTTTCTTT,CATRQGRGTEAFF
many,NA,TRBV12-3/TRBV12-4,TRBJ2-2,TGTGCCAGCCGATTAGAGGACTCGAACACCGGGGAGCTGTTTTTT,CASRLEDSNTGELFF
many,NA,TRBV6-2/TRBV6-3,TRBJ2-7,TGTGCCAGCCTAGTGACAGGCTCCTACGAGCAGTACTTC,CASLVTGSYEQYF
NA,NA,TRBV29-1,TRBJ2-4,TGCAGTGCCGGACACGCCAAAAACATTCAGTACTTC,CSAGHAKNIQYF
NA,NA,TRBV24-1,TRBJ2-5,TGTGCCACCAGTGATTTGAGCGGTTTGGGAGAGACCCAGTACTTC,CATSDLSGLGETQYF
many,TRBD2,TRBV4-3,TRBJ2-3,TGCGCCAGCAGCCAAGATAATCCTTTTCGCCGGCGGGGGGGCGATACGCAGTATTTT,CASSQDNPFRRRGGDTQYF
many,NA,TRBV7-9,TRBJ1-6,TGTGCCAGCAGCTTAAGCCTCACGGGTTCACCCCTCCACTTT,CASSLSLTGSPLHF
NA,NA,TRBV5-6,TRBJ2-3,TGTGCCAGCAGCGTAAGCGGTCGGTTCGCAGATACGCAGTATTTT,CASSVSGRFADTQYF
NA,NA,TRBV7-8,TRBJ2-3,TGTGCCAGCAGCTTATGGACCTCCTTCGATACGCAGTATTTT,CASSLWTSFDTQYF
NA,NA,TRBV5-6,TRBJ1-1,TGTGCCAGCAGCTTTTACAGGGATGGGACTGAAGCTTTCTTT,CASSFYRDGTEAFF
NA,TRBD2,TRBV15,TRBJ2-3,TGTGCCACCAGCAGTGATTTAACTAGCGGGGGACCTACAGATACGCAGTATTTT,CATSSDLTSGGPTDTQYF
few,TRBD2,TRBV7-2,TRBJ2-5,TGTGCCAGCAGCTTAGTGGCTAGCGGGGGGCTTCAAGAGACCCAGTACTTC,CASSLVASGGLQETQYF
many,TRBD1,TRBV20-1,TRBJ2-1,TGCAGTGCCTCTACAGGGGGGACCTACAATGAGCAGTTCTTC,CSASTGGTYNEQFF
many,NA,TRBV24-1,TRBJ1-2,TGTGCCACCAGTGATTTCATCGCTGGTTACACCTTC,CATSDFIAGYTF
NA,NA,TRBV12-3/TRBV12-4,TRBJ2-1,TGTGCCAGCAGTTTTAGGACAGCTGAGCAGTTCTTC,CASSFRTAEQFF
NA,NA,TRBV20-1,TRBJ1-4,TGCAGTGCTAGCTCCGGTGGGACGTCGGCCGAAAAACTGTTTTTT,CSASSGGTSAEKLFF
NA,NA,TRBV6-1,TRBJ1-5,TGTGCCAGCAGTGCGCTAGACTCGAGGAATCAGCCCCAGCATTTT,CASSALDSRNQPQHF
many,NA,TRBV7-6,TRBJ2-1,TGTGCCAGTGGAGACGGAGCCTTTACCTACAATGAGCAGTTCTTC,CASGDGAFTYNEQFF
NA,NA,TRBV11-2,TRBJ2-3,TGTGCCAGCAGCTTCGGGAACGGGGCAGCTAGCACAGATACGCAGTATTTT,CASSFGNGAASTDTQYF
NA,TRBD1,TRBV12-3/TRBV12-4,TRBJ2-7,TGTGCCAGCAGTTCGGGGACAGGGCAGCCCTGGGAGCAGTACTTC,CASSSGTGQPWEQYF
NA,NA,TRBV3-1,TRBJ2-3,TGTGCCAGCAGCCAAGGGAATAGGGATACGCAGTATTTT,CASSQGNRDTQYF
NA,NA,TRBV11-3,TRBJ2-5,TGTGCCAGCAGCTTGGGGCGACTTGAGGAGACCCAGTACTTC,CASSLGRLEETQYF
NA,NA,TRBV6-5,TRBJ2-1,TGTGCCAGCAGTTACTCGTTCAGGGACCCCTACAATGAGCAGTTCTTC,CASSYSFRDPYNEQFF
NA,NA,TRBV16,TRBJ2-3,TGTGCCAGCAGCCTCGCCTGGTCGGATACGCAGTATTTT,CASSLAWSDTQYF
few,TRBD1,TRBV6-1,TRBJ1-1,TGTGCCAGCAGTGAAAAATGGGACAGCGAAGCTTTCTTT,CASSEKWDSEAFF
many,NA,TRBV20-1,TRBJ2-7,TGCAGTGCTAGAGTGTCAGGGTTGTATGAGCAGTACTTC,CSARVSGLYEQYF
many,TRBD1,TRBV12-3/TRBV12-4,TRBJ2-5,TGTGCCAGCAGTTTCCCCCGCGACAGGGCTAATCGAGAGACCCAGTACTTC,CASSFPRDRANRETQYF